These T cell receptor beta chains were read from a single sample in a study of T cell repertoires in cytomegalovirus infection. TCRdb itself ran the reads through MiXCR, one entry per CDR3 protein. Of a few hundred thousand distinct CDR3 sequences listed, 25% are singletons. Their target antigens are unknown. Specimen: cultured PBMCs, collected from culture after CMV antigen stimulation. The source is a human donor in good health (CMV status not recorded). Some clones in this sample may be carry-over from other donors' samples. The CDR3 runs from the conserved cysteine through the conserved F or W. A D gene is named only where the DNA matches it firmly. Not all rows give a size; the values are once, few, many and, for expanded clones, a class.

abundance,v_gene,j_gene,d_gene,CDR3aa,CDR3nt
many,TRBV7-2,TRBJ1-5,.,CASSFWLGTDQPQHF,TGTGCCAGCAGCTTCTGGTTGGGAACCGATCAGCCCCAGCATTTT
few,TRBV7-2,TRBJ1-5,.,CASSAGLLRNQPQHF,TGTGCCAGCAGCGCCGGGCTCTTACGAAATCAGCCCCAGCATTTT
.,TRBV7-3,TRBJ2-3,.,CASSITPDTQYF,TGTGCCAGCAGCATCACCCCAGATACGCAGTATTTT
.,TRBV29-1,TRBJ2-5,TRBD2,CSVLAGDQETQYF,TGCAGCGTTCTAGCGGGAGACCAAGAGACCCAGTACTTC
.,TRBV10-2,TRBJ2-1,TRBD2,CASRKSGSSYNEQFF,TGCGCCAGCAGGAAGAGCGGGAGCTCCTACAATGAGCAGTTCTTC
few,TRBV20-1,TRBJ1-3,.,CSARDAGNTIYF,TGCAGTGCTAGAGACGCCGGAAACACCATATATTTT
.,TRBV28,TRBJ2-5,.,CASSTGSGLRWETQYF,TGTGCCAGCAGTACGGGGAGCGGGCTCCGATGGGAGACCCAGTACTTC
.,TRBV9,TRBJ2-1,.,CASSVGRVMNEQFF,TGTGCCAGCAGCGTAGGTAGGGTCATGAATGAGCAGTTCTTC
few,TRBV4-2,TRBJ2-1,TRBD2,CASSYGTSGTLGSYNEQFF,TGTGCCAGCAGCTATGGGACTAGCGGTACGTTAGGCTCCTACAATGAGCAGTTCTTC
.,TRBV25-1,TRBJ2-1,TRBD2,CASLAGAGGFYNEQFF,TGTGCCAGCCTCGCTGGTGCGGGAGGGTTCTACAATGAGCAGTTCTTC
.,TRBV14,TRBJ1-1,.,CASSPPGSLNTEAFF,TGTGCCAGCAGCCCCCCGGGAAGCTTGAACACTGAAGCTTTCTTT
.,TRBV29-1,TRBJ1-1,.,CSVVGVNTEAFF,TGCAGCGTTGTAGGGGTTAACACTGAAGCTTTCTTT
once,TRBV7-9,TRBJ2-1,TRBD2,CASSGTTSGSLTEQFF,TGTGCCAGCAGCGGTACGACTAGCGGGAGTCTCACTGAGCAGTTCTTC
.,TRBV24-1,TRBJ1-1,.,CATSDPNNREGAFF,TGTGCCACCAGTGATCCAAACAACAGGGAGGGAGCTTTCTTT
few,TRBV7-6,TRBJ2-1,TRBD2,CASSARLGPTSGKRTGNEQFF,TGTGCCAGCAGCGCCAGGTTGGGCCCGACTAGCGGGAAACGTACGGGGAATGAGCAGTTCTTC
.,TRBV7-8,TRBJ1-4,.,CASSLGSDEKLFF,TGTGCCAGCAGCTTGGGCAGTGATGAAAAACTGTTTTTT
.,TRBV7-9,TRBJ2-7,TRBD1,CASSPGQTSSYEQYF,TGTGCCAGCAGCCCGGGACAGACGAGTTCCTACGAGCAGTACTTC
.,TRBV29-1,TRBJ1-2,.,CSVEDRVRYTF,TGCAGCGTTGAAGACAGGGTACGCTACACCTTC
few,TRBV6-6,TRBJ1-2,.,CASAPTENYGYTF,TGTGCCAGCGCACCGACAGAAAACTATGGCTACACCTTC
.,TRBV12-3/TRBV12-4,TRBJ2-2,.,CASTDFAGRTGELFF,TGTGCAAGCACGGACTTTGCGGGAAGGACCGGGGAGCTGTTTTTT
many,TRBV28,TRBJ2-7,TRBD2,CASRGEGPSYEQYF,TGTGCCAGCAGGGGGGAGGGCCCCTCCTACGAGCAGTACTTC
.,TRBV27,TRBJ2-5,TRBD2,CASSGLAGVGETQYF,TGTGCCAGCAGCGGACTAGCGGGAGTTGGAGAGACCCAGTACTTC
.,TRBV12-5,TRBJ1-2,TRBD1,CASGLGDRAYGYTF,TGTGCTAGTGGTTTGGGCGACAGGGCTTATGGCTACACCTTC
.,TRBV7-6,TRBJ2-5,.,CASSLLGGIQETQYF,TGTGCCAGCAGCCTCTTAGGGGGGATCCAAGAGACCCAGTACTTC
.,TRBV29-1,TRBJ2-1,.,CSVETGTGPGEQFF,TGCAGCGTTGAAACAGGAACAGGTCCGGGGGAGCAGTTCTTC
.,TRBV6-2/TRBV6-3,TRBJ1-2,.,CASSPFLLRDTPSNYGYTF,TGTGCCAGCAGCCCCTTCCTGCTTCGGGACACTCCTTCAAACTATGGCTACACCTTC